This TCR beta chain is from a study of T cell changes during pregnancy in multiple sclerosis. Sequenced by immunoSEQ multiplex PCR; TCRdb stores in-frame clones only, minus some. The sample carries tens of thousands of clones, around 90% recorded once. J lost 6 bases, V lost 4 bases, and 10 bases had no gene match. Germline V CDR1 and CDR2: SGHNT, YYREEE (reference sequence). This CDR3 spans 14 amino acids. Sequencing was performed on peripheral blood, taken after pregnancy. The clonotype was recovered from a female donor in good health, enrolled as a control in a pregnancy study. The gene calls are TRBV5-4 and TRBJ2-7, with 7 bases aligning to TRBD1. The CDR3 nucleotides are TGTGCCAGCAGCCTGGACAGGTCCAAGTTCGAGCAGTACTTC. Protein product: CASSLDRSKFEQYF.